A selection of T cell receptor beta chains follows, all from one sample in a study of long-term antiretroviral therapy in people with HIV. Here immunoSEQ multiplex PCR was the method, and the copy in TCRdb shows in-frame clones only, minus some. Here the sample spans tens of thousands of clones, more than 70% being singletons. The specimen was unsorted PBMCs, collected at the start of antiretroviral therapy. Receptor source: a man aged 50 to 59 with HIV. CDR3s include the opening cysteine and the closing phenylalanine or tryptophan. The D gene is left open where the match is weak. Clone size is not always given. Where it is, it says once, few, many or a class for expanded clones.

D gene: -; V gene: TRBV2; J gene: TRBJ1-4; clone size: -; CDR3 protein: CASSQSEKLFF; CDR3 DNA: TGTGCCAGCAGCCAAAGTGAAAAACTGTTTTTT
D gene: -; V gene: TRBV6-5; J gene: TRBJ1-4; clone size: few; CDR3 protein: CASSYSWRANEKLFF; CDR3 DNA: TGTGCCAGCAGTTACTCGTGGAGAGCTAATGAAAAACTGTTTTTT
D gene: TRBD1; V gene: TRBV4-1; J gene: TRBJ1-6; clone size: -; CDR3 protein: CASSQVGQGNTLHF; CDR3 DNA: TGCGCCAGCAGCCAAGTGGGACAGGGAAATACCCTCCACTTT
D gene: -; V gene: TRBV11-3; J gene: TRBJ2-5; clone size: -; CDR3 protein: CASSLGGLQETQYF; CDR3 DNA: TGTGCCAGCAGCCTCGGTGGCCTCCAAGAGACCCAGTACTTC
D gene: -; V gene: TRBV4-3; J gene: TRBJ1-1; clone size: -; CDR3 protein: CASSQGDGNTEAFF; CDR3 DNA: TGCGCCAGCAGCCAAGGAGACGGTAACACTGAAGCTTTCTTT
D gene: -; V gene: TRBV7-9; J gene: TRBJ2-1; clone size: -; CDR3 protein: CASSLASEQFF; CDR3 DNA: TGTGCCAGCAGCTTAGCCTCCGAGCAGTTCTTC
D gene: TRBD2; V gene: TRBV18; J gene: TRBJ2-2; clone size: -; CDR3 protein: CASSPVGTSGFANTGELFF; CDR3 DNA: TGTGCCAGCTCACCTGTAGGGACTAGCGGGTTCGCGAACACCGGGGAGCTGTTTTTT
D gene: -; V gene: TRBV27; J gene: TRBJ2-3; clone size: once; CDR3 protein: CASTPGWADTQYF; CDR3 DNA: TGTGCCAGCACTCCAGGGTGGGCAGATACGCAGTATTTT
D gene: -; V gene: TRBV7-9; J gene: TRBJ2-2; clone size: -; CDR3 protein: CASSPRSGELFF; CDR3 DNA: TGTGCCAGCAGCCCCCGTTCCGGGGAGCTGTTTTTT
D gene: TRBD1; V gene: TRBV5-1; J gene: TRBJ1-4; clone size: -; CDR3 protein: CASSLGTGLNEKLFF; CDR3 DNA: TGCGCCAGCAGCTTGGGGACAGGGCTTAATGAAAAACTGTTTTTT
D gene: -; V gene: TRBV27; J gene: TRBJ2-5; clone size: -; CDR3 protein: CASSLQGDETQYF; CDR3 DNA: TGTGCCAGCAGTTTACAGGGAGATGAGACCCAGTACTTC
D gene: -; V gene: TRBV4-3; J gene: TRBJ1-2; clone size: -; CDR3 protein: CASSQDLEGIGGNGYTF; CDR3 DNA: TGCGCCAGCAGCCAAGATCTGGAGGGAATAGGAGGAAATGGCTACACCTTC
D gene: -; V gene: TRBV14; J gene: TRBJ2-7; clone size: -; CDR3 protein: CASSQPTAGPYEQYF; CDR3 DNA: TGTGCCAGCAGCCAACCGACGGCCGGGCCCTACGAGCAGTACTTC
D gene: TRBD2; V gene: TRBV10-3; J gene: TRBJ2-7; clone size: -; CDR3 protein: CAISDASGIYEQYF; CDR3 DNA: TGTGCCATCAGTGATGCTAGCGGGATCTACGAGCAGTACTTC
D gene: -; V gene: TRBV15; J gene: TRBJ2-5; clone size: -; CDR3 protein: CATSILGAGQETQYF; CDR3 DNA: TGTGCCACCAGCATCCTAGGGGCGGGTCAAGAGACCCAGTACTTC
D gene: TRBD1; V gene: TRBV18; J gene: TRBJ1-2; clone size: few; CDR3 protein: CASSPLKTGEGYGYTF; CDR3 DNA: TGTGCCAGCTCACCACTCAAGACAGGGGAAGGATATGGCTACACCTTC
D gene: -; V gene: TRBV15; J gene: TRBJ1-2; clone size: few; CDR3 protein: CATSRDLGEGYGYTF; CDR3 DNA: TGTGCCACCAGCAGAGATCTGGGGGAGGGTTATGGCTACACCTTC
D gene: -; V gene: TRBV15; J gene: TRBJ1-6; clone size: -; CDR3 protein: CATSRSRTPNSPLHF; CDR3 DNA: TGTGCCACCAGCCGTTCGCGGACACCTAATTCACCCCTCCACTTT
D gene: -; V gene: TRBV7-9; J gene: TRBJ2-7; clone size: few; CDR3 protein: CASSFLGQNEQYF; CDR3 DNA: TGTGCCAGCAGCTTCCTCGGCCAAAACGAGCAGTACTTC
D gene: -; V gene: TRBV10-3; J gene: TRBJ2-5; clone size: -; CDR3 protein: CAIKGRLPEETQYF; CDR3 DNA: TGTGCCATCAAAGGAAGGCTGCCCGAAGAGACCCAGTACTTC
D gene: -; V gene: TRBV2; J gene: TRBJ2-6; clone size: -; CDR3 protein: CASSEGPSGANVLTF; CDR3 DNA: TGTGCCAGCAGTGAAGGACCCTCTGGGGCCAACGTCCTGACTTTC
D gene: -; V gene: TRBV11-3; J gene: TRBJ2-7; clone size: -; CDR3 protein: CASSPSRGGEYEQYF; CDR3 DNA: TGTGCCAGCAGCCCCTCGCGGGGAGGAGAGTACGAGCAGTACTTC
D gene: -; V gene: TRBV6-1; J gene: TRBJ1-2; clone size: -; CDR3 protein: CASSEASLVGIYGYTF; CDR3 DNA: TGTGCCAGCAGTGAAGCAAGTTTGGTGGGGATATATGGCTACACCTTC
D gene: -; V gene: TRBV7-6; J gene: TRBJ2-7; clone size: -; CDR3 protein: CASSYRSVSYEQYF; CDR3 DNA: TGTGCCAGCAGCTATCGTAGTGTTTCCTACGAGCAGTACTTC
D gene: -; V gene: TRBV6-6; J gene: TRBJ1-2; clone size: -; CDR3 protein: CASSPNGGADYGYTF; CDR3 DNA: TGTGCCAGCAGCCCAAACGGGGGGGCGGACTATGGCTACACCTTC
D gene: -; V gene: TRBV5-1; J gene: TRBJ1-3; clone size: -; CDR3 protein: CASSPVESLTPGNTIYF; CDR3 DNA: TGCGCCAGCAGCCCAGTGGAGTCCCTTACTCCTGGAAACACCATATATTTT
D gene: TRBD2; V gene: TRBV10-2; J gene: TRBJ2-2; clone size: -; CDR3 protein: CASSESREPGELFF; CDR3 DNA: TGCGCCAGCAGTGAGTCGCGGGAGCCCGGGGAGCTGTTTTTT
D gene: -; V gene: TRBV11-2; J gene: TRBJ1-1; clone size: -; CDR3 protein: CASSSTANTEAFF; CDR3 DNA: TGTGCCAGCAGCTCGACAGCGAACACTGAAGCTTTCTTT
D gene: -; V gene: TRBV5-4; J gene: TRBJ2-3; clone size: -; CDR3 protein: CASSLPLPDSLQYF; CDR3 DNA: TGTGCCAGCAGCTTGCCCCTCCCGGATTCATTGCAGTATTTT
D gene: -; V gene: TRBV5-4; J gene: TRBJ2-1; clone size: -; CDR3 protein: CASSHQVQGGNEQFF; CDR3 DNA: TGTGCCAGCAGCCATCAAGTCCAGGGTGGTAATGAGCAGTTCTTC
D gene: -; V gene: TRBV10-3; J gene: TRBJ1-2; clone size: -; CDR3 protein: CAISEGLVGYGYTF; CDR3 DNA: TGTGCCATCAGTGAAGGGTTAGTAGGCTATGGCTACACCTTC
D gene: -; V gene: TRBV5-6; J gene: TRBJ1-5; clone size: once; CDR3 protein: CASSLGGLGSNQPQHF; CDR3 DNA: TGTGCCAGCAGCTTGGGGGGGCTGGGGAGCAATCAGCCCCAGCATTTT
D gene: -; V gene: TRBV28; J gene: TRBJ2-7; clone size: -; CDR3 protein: CASSVRGVHEQYF; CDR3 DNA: TGTGCCAGCAGTGTCAGGGGAGTACACGAGCAGTACTTC
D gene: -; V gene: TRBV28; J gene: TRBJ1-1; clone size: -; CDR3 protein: CASRPNRVVEAFF; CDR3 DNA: TGTGCCAGCAGGCCTAACAGGGTTGTTGAAGCTTTCTTT
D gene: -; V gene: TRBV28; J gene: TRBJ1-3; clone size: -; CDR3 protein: CASRTRDGRNTIYF; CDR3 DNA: TGTGCCAGCAGGACCCGGGACGGAAGAAACACCATATATTTT
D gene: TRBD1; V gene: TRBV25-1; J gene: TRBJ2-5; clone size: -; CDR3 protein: CASSETGGSKETQYF; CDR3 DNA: TGTGCCAGCAGTGAGACAGGGGGATCAAAAGAGACCCAGTACTTC
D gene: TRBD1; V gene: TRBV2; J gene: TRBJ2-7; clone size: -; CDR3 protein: CASRGGTGASYEQYF; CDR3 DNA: TGTGCCAGCAGGGGGGGGACAGGGGCTTCCTACGAGCAGTACTTC
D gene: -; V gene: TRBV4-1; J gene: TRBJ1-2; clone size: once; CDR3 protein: CASSQDEGGLPDGYTF; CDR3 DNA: TGCGCCAGCAGCCAAGATGAAGGGGGGCTCCCGGATGGCTACACCTTC
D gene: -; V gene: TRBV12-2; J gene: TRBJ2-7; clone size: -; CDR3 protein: CASRFRTVKVYEQYF; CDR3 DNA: TGTGCAAGTCGCTTCAGGACAGTAAAGGTCTACGAGCAGTACTTC
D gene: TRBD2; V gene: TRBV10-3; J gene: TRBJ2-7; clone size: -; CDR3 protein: CAISDFSGISYEQYF; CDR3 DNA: TGTGCCATCAGTGATTTCAGCGGGATCTCCTACGAGCAGTACTTC
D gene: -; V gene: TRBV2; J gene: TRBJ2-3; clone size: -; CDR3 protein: CASSVSYGEDTQYF; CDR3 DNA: TGTGCCAGCAGTGTGTCATACGGGGAAGATACGCAGTATTTT
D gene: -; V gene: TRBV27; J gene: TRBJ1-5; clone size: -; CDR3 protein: CASSLWGQPQHF; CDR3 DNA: TGTGCCAGCAGTTTATGGGGGCAGCCCCAGCATTTT
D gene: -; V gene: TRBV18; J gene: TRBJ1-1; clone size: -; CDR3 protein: CASSPPNSDWRAFF; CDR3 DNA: TGTGCCAGCTCACCACCGAACAGCGACTGGCGGGCTTTCTTT
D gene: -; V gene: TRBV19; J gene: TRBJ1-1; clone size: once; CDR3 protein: CASSIALAITNTEAFF; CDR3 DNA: TGTGCCAGTAGTATAGCCCTGGCCATAACAAACACTGAAGCTTTCTTT
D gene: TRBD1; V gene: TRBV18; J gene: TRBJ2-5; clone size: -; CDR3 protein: CASSADRSEETQYF; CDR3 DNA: TGTGCCAGCTCAGCGGACAGGTCTGAAGAGACCCAGTACTTC
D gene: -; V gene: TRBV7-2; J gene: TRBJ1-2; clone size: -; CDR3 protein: CASSMPPSTGYTF; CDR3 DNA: TGTGCCAGCAGCATGCCTCCCTCTACTGGCTACACCTTC
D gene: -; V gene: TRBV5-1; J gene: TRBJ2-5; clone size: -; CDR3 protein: CASSLTRARETQYF; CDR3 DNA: TGCGCCAGCAGCCTCACCAGGGCGCGGGAGACCCAGTACTTC
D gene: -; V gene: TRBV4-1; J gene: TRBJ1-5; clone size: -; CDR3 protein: CASSQGAKNQPQHF; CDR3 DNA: TGCGCCAGCAGCCAAGGAGCTAAGAATCAGCCCCAGCATTTT
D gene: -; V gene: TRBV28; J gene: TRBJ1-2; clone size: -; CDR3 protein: CASSLYLGIYGYTF; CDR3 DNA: TGTGCCAGCAGTTTATACCTGGGGATTTATGGCTACACCTTC
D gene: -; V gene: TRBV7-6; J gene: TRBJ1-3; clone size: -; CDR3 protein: CASSSGLVGNTIYF; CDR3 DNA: TGTGCCAGCAGCTCCGGGTTAGTTGGAAACACCATATATTTT
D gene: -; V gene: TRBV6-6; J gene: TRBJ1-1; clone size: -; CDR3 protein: CASSVTGSRTEAFF; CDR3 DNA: TGTGCCAGCAGTGTAACGGGGTCGAGGACTGAAGCTTTCTTT
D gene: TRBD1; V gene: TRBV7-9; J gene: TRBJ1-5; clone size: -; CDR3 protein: CASSSGQGGQPQHF; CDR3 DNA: TGTGCCAGCAGCTCGGGACAGGGAGGCCAGCCCCAGCATTTT
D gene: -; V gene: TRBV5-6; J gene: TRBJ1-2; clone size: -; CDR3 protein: CASSFGRGNYGYTF; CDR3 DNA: TGTGCCAGCAGCTTCGGGCGGGGGAACTATGGCTACACCTTC